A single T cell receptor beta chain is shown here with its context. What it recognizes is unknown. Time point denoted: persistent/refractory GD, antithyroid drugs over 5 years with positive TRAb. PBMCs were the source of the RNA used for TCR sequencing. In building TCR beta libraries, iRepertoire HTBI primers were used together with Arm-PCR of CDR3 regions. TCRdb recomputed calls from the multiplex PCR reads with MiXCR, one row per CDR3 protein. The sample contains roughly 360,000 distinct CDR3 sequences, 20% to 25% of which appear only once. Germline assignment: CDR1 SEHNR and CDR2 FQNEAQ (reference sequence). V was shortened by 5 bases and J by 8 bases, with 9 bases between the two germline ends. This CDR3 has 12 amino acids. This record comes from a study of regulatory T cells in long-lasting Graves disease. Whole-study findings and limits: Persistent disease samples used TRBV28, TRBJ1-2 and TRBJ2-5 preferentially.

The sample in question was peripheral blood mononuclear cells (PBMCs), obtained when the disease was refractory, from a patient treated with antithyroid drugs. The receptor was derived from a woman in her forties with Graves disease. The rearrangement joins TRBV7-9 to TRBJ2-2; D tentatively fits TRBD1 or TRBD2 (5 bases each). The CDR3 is CASSLREGELFF. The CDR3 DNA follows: TGTGCCAGCAGCCTCAGGGAGGGGGAGCTGTTTTTT.